This TCR beta chain was observed in a study of a mutant IDH1 vaccine in newly diagnosed glioma. Study-wide background: Vaccines were begun 4-6 weeks after radiotherapy alone, or with temozolomide cycles. Before enrollment, the patients had been treated with radiotherapy alone, temozolomide alone, or both together. Most of them had received both.

Time point meaning: week 5, during vaccination. The vaccine gave 300 ug of a 20-mer mutant IDH1 peptide subcutaneously per dose. Germline lookup yields CDR1 MDHEN and CDR2 SYDVKM. Trimming took 1 base from V and 4 from J, leaving 10 bases between them. The CDR3 has 15 residues. Note on this clone: Its cognate antigen is unknown.

Produced via immunoSEQ multiplex PCR; TCRdb's table is partial and in-frame only. The sample gives about 50,000 clones, 80% to 90% of which show up once; nearly 7.5% is in the top ten. Sequencing used PBMCs, obtained from a glioma patient whose treatment included an IDH1 peptide vaccine. The rearrangement joins TRBV28 to TRBJ1-4, with a possible D match to TRBD1 (5 bases). This TCR derives from a woman in her 50s with glioma. The CDR3 nucleotides are TGTGCCAGCAGTTTATCAGGGCTCGGTAATGAAAAACTGTTTTTT. Encoded protein: CASSLSGLGNEKLFF.